Detailed here is one T cell receptor beta chain. Antigen: not known. The sample comes from a study of long-term antiretroviral therapy in people with HIV. Study results and limitations: The repertoire was dominated at all time points by clones expanded before ART. Relative to control repertoires, HIV repertoires exhibited narrower CDR3 length ranges.

The CDR3 runs 14 residues. V lost 2 bases, J lost 0 bases, and 8 bases lay in between. Germline V CDR1 and CDR2: MNHNY, SVGAGI (reference sequence). A v3.0 immunoSEQ assay was performed at survey level. The method was immunoSEQ multiplex PCR; TCRdb's version includes in-frame clones alone and lacks a portion of them. The sample includes 22,000 or so clones, more than 75% of them seen just once. The sequence was obtained from a man aged 25 to 40 with HIV. The V call is TRBV6-6, the J call TRBJ2-7; D is ambiguous. Sequenced material: unsorted PBMCs, taken 5.9 years after starting antiretroviral therapy. The CDR3 sequence: CASSYPSSSYEQYF. Written as DNA, the CDR3 is TGTGCCAGCAGTTACCCCAGCAGCTCCTACGAGCAGTACTTC.